The rows below give T cell receptor beta chains drawn from one sample of a study of T-cell memory formation after mild COVID-19. TCRdb used MiXCR to reprocess the 5' RACE reads, holding one entry per CDR3 protein. Of some 150,000 distinct CDR3 sequences listed, over 15% are singletons. The sequenced sample was PBMCs or a T cell subset sorted from them (not recorded which). The receptors derive from an adult woman who had mild COVID-19 (a few samples of this study predate the infection). Cell type and time point are not known. CDR3s include the opening cysteine and the closing phenylalanine or tryptophan. Only part of the rows carry a size: once, few, many, or a class if the clone is expanded.

J: TRBJ2-5; size: .; V: TRBV7-2; CDR3: CASSFRDGRAQYF
J: TRBJ2-7; size: .; V: TRBV9; CDR3: CASSVGGTSGLYEQYF
J: TRBJ2-1; size: few; V: TRBV5-1; CDR3: CASSLAGTGGNEQFF
J: TRBJ1-2; size: .; V: TRBV15; CDR3: CATSRGADFYGYTF
J: TRBJ2-1; size: .; V: TRBV5-1; CDR3: CASSLRGTSGRYNEQFF
J: TRBJ1-2; size: few; V: TRBV5-1; CDR3: CASSLDPTNYGYTF
J: TRBJ2-5; size: few; V: TRBV29-1; CDR3: CSVAKSQGKETQYF
J: TRBJ1-5; size: .; V: TRBV29-1; CDR3: CSVRSGDRNQPQHF
J: TRBJ2-3; size: .; V: TRBV6-4; CDR3: CASSVLAGTGSDTQYF
J: TRBJ1-1; size: few; V: TRBV4-1; CDR3: CASSQPGTGMRAFF
J: TRBJ2-3; size: few; V: TRBV6-6; CDR3: CASSPSREGTQYF
J: TRBJ1-5; size: .; V: TRBV3-1; CDR3: CASSQDTERVAPGGQPQHF
J: TRBJ2-1; size: .; V: TRBV4-2; CDR3: CASSSGTSGGAMQFF
J: TRBJ2-2; size: few; V: TRBV20-1; CDR3: CSAPFQGTGELFF
J: TRBJ1-2; size: .; V: TRBV16; CDR3: CASSQFAAYGYTF
J: TRBJ2-3; size: .; V: TRBV24-1; CDR3: CATSDLAGAGTDTQYF
J: TRBJ2-7; size: few; V: TRBV9; CDR3: CASSVGQGGYEQYF
J: TRBJ2-1; size: few; V: TRBV12-3/TRBV12-4; CDR3: CASNRGNEQFF
J: TRBJ1-3; size: few; V: TRBV30; CDR3: CAWSRPGQSGNTIYF
J: TRBJ1-5; size: .; V: TRBV7-8; CDR3: CASSPTGAGQPQHF
J: TRBJ2-3; size: few; V: TRBV20-1; CDR3: CSASKGKGRTDTQYF
J: TRBJ2-5; size: few; V: TRBV29-1; CDR3: CSGGQGAPPETQYF
J: TRBJ2-1; size: few; V: TRBV7-6; CDR3: CASSSRTSGDEQFF
J: TRBJ2-3; size: few; V: TRBV7-9; CDR3: CASSRGTSNTDTQYF
J: TRBJ1-6; size: .; V: TRBV20-1; CDR3: CSARGTPGQGNSPLHF
J: TRBJ2-5; size: .; V: TRBV6-1; CDR3: CASSGPHTLAGRGETQYF
J: TRBJ2-3; size: .; V: TRBV7-2; CDR3: CASSWDRGGTDTQYF